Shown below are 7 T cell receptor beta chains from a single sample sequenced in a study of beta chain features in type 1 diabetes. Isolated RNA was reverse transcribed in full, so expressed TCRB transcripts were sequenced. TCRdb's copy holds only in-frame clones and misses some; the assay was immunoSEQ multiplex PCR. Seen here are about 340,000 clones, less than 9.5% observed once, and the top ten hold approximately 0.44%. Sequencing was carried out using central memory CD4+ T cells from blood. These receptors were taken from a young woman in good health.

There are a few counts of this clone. The CDR3 spells CASSLIQGTDTQYF. CDR3 DNA: TGTGCCAGCAGCTTAATACAGGGAACAGATACGCAGTATTTT. The chain carries TRBV7-3 and TRBJ2-3; D might be TRBD1 (6 bases). Germline V CDR1 and CDR2: SGHTA, FQGTGA. CDR3 size: 14 residues. Trimming took 1 base from V and 3 from J, leaving 8 bases between them.

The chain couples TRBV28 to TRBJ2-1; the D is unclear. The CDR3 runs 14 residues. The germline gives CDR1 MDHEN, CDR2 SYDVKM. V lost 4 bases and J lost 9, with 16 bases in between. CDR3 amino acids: CASSSPGKVGEQFF. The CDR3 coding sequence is TGTGCCAGCAGTTCCCCTGGTAAAGTGGGTGAGCAGTTCTTC.

This CDR3 is CASSTTDRLNNEQFF. DNA of the CDR3: TGTGCCAGCAGCACGACGGACAGACTTAACAATGAGCAGTTCTTC. The J gene is TRBJ2-1, the V gene TRBV6-1; possibly TRBD1 for D (6 bases). Trimming shortened V by 6 bases and J by 5 bases, and 17 bases separated the two germline ends. This CDR3 spans 15 amino acids. Germline CDR1 MNHNS, CDR2 SASEGT.

CDR3 region: CARKYGGLGVFSNQPQHF. The CDR3 DNA reads as TGTGCCAGGAAATATGGGGGGCTCGGTGTCTTTAGCAATCAGCCCCAGCATTTT. V is TRBV21-1 and J is TRBJ1-5. TRBV21-1 is marked as a pseudogene. The length of the CDR3 is 18 residues.

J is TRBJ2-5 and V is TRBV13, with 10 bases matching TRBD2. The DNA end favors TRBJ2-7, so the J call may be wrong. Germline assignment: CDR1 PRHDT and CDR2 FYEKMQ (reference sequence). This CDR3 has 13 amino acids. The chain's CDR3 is CASSYRTSGEQYF. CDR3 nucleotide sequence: TGTGCCAGCAGCTATCGGACTAGCGGCGAGCAGTACTTC.

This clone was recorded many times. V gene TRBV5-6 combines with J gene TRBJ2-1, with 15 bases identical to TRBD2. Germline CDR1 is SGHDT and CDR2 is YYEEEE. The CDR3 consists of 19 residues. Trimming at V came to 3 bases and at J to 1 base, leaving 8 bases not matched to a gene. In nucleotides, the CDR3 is TGTGCCAGCAGCTGGGGACTAGCGGGAGGCGGAGGGTCCTACAATGAGCAGTTCTTC. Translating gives CASSWGLAGGGGSYNEQFF. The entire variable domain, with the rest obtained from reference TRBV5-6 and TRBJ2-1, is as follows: DAGVTQSPTHLIKTRGQQVTLRCSPKSGHDTVSWYQQALGQGPQFIFQYYEEEERQRGNFPDRFSGHQFPNYSSELNVNALLLGDSALYLCASSWGLAGGGGSYNEQFFGPGTRLTVL.

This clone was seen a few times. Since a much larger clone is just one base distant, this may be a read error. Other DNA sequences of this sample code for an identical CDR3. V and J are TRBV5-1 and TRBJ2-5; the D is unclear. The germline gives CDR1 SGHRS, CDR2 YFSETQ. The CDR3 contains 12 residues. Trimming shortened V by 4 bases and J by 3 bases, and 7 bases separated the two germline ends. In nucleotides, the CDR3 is TGCGCCAGCAGCCTCGTTGAAGAGACCCAGTACTTC. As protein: CASSLVEETQYF.